This T cell receptor (beta chain) came from a study of blood T cell repertoires in COVID-19. Study details: From the United States, Italy and Spain came samples of acute and convalescent COVID-19.

Original methodology: Reference gene primer amplification in the assay estimated nucleated cell counts. Data came from immunoSEQ multiplex PCR; TCRdb stores just in-frame clones and leaves some out. Clone size and V and J calls were adopted from that table, with D and trimming inferred from the DNA. The data contain more than 200,000 clones, about 90% of them seen just once; the ten biggest clones take up under 6.5%. Specimen: PBMCs or T cells enriched from blood (not recorded which). The receptor's source is a woman aged 25 to 39 with acute COVID-19.

CDR3 protein: CATSRDEAGGSEQYF. The DNA of the CDR3 is TGTGCCACCAGCAGAGATGAGGCAGGGGGCTCCGAGCAGTACTTC. The chain uses TRBV15 and TRBJ2-7; the match to TRBD1 covers 8 bases. The CDR3 length is 15 residues. J lost 6 bases, V lost 0 bases, and 7 bases had no gene match. The germline CDR1 and CDR2 sequences are LNHNV and YYDKDF (reference sequence).